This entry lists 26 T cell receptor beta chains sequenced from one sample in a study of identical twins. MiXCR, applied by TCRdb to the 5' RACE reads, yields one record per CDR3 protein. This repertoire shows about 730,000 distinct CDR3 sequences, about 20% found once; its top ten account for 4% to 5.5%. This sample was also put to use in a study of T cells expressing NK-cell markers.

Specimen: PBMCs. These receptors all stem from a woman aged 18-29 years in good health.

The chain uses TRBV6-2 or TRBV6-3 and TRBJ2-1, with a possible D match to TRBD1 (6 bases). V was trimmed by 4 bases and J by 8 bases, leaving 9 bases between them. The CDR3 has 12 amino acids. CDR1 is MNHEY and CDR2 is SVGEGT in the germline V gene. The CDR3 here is CASSSQGDEQFF. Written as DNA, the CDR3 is TGTGCCAGCAGTTCACAGGGCGATGAGCAGTTCTTC.

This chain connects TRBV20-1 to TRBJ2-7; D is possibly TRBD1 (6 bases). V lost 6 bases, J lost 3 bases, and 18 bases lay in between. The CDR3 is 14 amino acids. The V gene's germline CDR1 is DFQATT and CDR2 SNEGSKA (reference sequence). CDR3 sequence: CSASRGRLIYEQYF. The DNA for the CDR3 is TGCAGTGCGTCCAGGGGCAGGTTAATCTACGAGCAGTACTTC.

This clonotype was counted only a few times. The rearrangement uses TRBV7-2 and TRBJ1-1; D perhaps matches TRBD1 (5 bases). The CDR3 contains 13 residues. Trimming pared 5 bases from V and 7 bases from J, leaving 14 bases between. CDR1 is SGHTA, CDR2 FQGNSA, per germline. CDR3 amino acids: CASSPDRIGEAFF. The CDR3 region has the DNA TGTGCCAGCAGCCCCGACAGAATTGGTGAAGCTTTCTTT. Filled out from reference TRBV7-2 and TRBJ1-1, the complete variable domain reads GAGVSQSPSNKVTEKGKDVELRCDPISGHTALYWYRQSLGQGLEFLIYFQGNSAPDKSGLPSDRFSAERTGGSVSTLTIQRTQQEDSAVYLCASSPDRIGEAFFGQGTRLTVV.

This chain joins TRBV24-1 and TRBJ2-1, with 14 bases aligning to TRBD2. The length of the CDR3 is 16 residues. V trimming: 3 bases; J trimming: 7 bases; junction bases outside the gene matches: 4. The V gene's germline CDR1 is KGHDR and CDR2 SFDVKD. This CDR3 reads CATSDRLAGGPNEQFF. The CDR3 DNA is TGTGCCACCAGTGATCGACTAGCGGGAGGGCCGAATGAGCAGTTCTTC.

The DNA for the CDR3 is TGTGCCAGCAGTTTCTCCGGGACTACCAACATTCAGTACTTC. This encodes CASSFSGTTNIQYF. The chain combines TRBV27 with TRBJ2-4; 7 bases map to TRBD2. CDR1 and CDR2 (germline): MNHEY, SMNVEV (reference sequence). The length of the CDR3 is 14 residues. With 3 bases clipped from V and 7 bases from J, the junction kept 6 bases outside the gene matches.

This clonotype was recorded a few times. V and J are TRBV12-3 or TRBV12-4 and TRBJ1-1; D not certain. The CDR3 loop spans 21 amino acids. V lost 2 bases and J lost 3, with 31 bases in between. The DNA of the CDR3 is TGTGCCAGCAGTTTAAATCCCGTTTTGATTTTCCCGATATTTATGGACACTGAAGCTTTCTTT. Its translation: CASSLNPVLIFPIFMDTEAFF.

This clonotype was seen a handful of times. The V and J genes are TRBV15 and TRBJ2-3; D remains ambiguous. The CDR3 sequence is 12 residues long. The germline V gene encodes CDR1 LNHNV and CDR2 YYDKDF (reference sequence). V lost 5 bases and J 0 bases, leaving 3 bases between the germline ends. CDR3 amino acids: CATSPSTDTQYF. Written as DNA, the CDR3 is TGTGCCACCAGCCCCAGCACAGATACGCAGTATTTT.

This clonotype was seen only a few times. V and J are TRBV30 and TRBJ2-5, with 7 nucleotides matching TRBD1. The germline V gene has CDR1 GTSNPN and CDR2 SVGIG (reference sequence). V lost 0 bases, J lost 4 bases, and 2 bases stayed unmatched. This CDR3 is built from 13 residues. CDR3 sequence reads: CAWSVKGAETQYF. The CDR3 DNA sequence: TGTGCCTGGAGTGTAAAGGGGGCAGAGACCCAGTACTTC. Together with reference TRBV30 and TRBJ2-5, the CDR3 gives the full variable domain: SQTIHQWPATLVQPVGSPLSLECTVEGTSNPNLYWYRQAAGRGLQLLFYSVGIGQISSEVPQNLSASRPQDRQFILSSKKLLLSDSGFYLCAWSVKGAETQYFGPGTRLLVL.

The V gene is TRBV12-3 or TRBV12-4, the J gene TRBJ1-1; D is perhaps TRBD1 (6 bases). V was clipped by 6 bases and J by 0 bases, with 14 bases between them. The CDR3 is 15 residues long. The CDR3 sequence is CASRSRGFLNTEAFF. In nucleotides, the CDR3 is TGTGCCAGCAGATCCAGGGGCTTCTTGAACACTGAAGCTTTCTTT.

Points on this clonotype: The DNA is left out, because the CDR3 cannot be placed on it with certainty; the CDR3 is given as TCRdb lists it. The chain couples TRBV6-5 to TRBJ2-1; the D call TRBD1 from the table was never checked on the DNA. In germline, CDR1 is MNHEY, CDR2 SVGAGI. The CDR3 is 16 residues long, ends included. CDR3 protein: CASSSSDRSWLSEQFF.

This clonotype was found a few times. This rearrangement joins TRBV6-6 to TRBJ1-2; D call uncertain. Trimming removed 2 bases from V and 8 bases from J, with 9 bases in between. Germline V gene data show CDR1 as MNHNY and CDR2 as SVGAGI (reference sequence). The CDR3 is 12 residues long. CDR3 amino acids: CASSYPQPGYTF. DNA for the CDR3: TGTGCCAGCAGTTACCCCCAGCCGGGCTACACCTTC.

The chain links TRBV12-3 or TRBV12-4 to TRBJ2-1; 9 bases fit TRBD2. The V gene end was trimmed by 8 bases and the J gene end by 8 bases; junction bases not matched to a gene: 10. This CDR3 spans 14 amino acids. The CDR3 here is CASRTAGGGDEQFF. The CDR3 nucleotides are TGTGCCAGCCGAACAGCGGGAGGAGGCGATGAGCAGTTCTTC.

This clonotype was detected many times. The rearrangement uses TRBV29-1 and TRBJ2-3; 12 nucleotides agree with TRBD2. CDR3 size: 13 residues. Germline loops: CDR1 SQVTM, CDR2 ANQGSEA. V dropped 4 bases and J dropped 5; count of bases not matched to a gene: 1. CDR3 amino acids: CSVATSGRDTQYF. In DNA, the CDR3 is TGCAGCGTTGCGACTAGCGGGAGAGATACGCAGTATTTT.

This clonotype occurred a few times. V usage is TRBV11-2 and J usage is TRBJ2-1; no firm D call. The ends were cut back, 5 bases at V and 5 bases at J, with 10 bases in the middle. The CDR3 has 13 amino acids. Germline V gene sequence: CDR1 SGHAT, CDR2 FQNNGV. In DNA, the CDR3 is TGTGCCAGCAGCCACGGTCGGGACAATGAGCAGTTCTTC. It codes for CASSHGRDNEQFF.

The CDR3 region has the DNA TGCGCCAGCAGCTTGGAAAGGGGAGCTGGGGCCAACGTCCTGACTTTC. It is translated as CASSLERGAGANVLTF. The V and J genes are TRBV5-1 and TRBJ2-6; D may correspond to TRBD1 or TRBD2 (5 bases each). Germline V gene sequence: CDR1 SGHRS, CDR2 YFSETQ. Trimming cost V 0 bases and J 2 bases, with 9 bases left between them. This CDR3 region has 16 residues.

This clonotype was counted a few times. The CDR3 nucleotides read TGTGCCAGCAGTACCCTCGGCAGGGCTTTGAGAGCTTTCTTT. Translating gives CASSTLGRALRAFF. The chain has TRBV6-1 and TRBJ1-1; TRBD1 is a possible D gene (5 bases). CDR3 length equals 14 residues. V shed 5 bases and J shed 10 bases, with 20 bases lying between them. CDR1 is MNHNS, CDR2 SASEGT, per germline.

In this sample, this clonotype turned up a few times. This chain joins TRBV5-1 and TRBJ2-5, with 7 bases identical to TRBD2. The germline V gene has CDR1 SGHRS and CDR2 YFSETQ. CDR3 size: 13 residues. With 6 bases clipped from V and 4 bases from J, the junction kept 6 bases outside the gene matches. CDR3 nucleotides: TGCGCCAGCATGGGGGGGGAGCGAGAGACCCAGTACTTC. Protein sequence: CASMGGERETQYF.

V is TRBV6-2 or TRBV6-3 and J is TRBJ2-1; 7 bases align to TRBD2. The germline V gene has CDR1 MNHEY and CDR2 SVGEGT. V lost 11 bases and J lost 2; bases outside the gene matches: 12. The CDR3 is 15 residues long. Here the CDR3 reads CASSKRGYTYNEQFF. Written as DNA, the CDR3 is TGTGCCTCCTCGAAGCGGGGCTACACCTACAATGAGCAGTTCTTC.

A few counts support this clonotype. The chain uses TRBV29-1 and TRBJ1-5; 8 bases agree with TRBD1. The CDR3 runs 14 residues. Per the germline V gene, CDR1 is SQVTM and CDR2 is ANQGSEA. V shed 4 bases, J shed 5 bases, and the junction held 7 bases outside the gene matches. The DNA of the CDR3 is TGCAGCGTTGGGGTCCCAGGGGGCGATCAGCCCCAGCATTTT. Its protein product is CSVGVPGGDQPQHF.

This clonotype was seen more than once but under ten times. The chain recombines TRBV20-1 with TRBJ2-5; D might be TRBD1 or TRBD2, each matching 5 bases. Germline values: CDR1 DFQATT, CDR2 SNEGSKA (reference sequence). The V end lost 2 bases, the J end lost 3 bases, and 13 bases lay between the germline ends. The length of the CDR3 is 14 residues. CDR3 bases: TGCAGTGCTAGAACCGGGACGCCAAAAGAGACCCAGTACTTC. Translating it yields CSARTGTPKETQYF.

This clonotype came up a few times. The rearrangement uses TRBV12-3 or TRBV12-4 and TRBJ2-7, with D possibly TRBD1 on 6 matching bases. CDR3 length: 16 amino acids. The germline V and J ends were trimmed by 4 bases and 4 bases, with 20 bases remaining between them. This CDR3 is CASSWGRLGEIYEQYF. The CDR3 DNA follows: TGTGCCAGCAGTTGGGGGCGTTTAGGGGAGATATACGAGCAGTACTTC.

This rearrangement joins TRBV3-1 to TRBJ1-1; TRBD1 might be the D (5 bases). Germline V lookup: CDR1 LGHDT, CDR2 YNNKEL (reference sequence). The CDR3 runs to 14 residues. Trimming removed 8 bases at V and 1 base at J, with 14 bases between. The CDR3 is CASSGLSGNTEAFF. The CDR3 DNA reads TGTGCCAGCTCAGGGTTGTCGGGGAACACTGAAGCTTTCTTT.

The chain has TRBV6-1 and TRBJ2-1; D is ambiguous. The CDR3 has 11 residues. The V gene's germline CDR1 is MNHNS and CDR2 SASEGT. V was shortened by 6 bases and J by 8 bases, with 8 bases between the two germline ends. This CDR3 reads CASRPHYEQFF. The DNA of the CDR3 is TGTGCCAGCAGGCCTCATTATGAGCAGTTCTTC.

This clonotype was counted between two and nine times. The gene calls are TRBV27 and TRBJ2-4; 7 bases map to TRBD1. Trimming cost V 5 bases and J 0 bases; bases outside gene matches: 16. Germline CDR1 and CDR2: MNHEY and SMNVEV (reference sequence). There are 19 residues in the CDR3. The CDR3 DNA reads TGTGCCAGCAGTCCCCGGGCCGTCACAGGGGCTACAGCCAAAAACATTCAGTACTTC. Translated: CASSPRAVTGATAKNIQYF.

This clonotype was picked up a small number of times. This chain's CDR3 is CSISGSSYNEQFF. DNA of the CDR3: TGCAGTATTAGCGGGAGCTCCTACAATGAGCAGTTCTTC. The chain is built from TRBV20-1 and TRBJ2-1, with 9 bases that match TRBD2. Germline lookup yields CDR1 DFQATT and CDR2 SNEGSKA (reference sequence). The CDR3 contains 13 residues. After removal of 8 bases from V and 0 bases from J, the junction contained 2 bases not matched to a gene.

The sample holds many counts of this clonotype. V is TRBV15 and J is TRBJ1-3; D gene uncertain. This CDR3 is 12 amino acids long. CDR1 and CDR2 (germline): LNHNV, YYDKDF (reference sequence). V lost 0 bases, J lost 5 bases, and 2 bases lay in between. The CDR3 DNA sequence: TGTGCCACCAGCAGAGATCGAAACACCATATATTTT. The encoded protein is CATSRDRNTIYF. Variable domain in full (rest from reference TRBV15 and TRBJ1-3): DAMVIQNPRYQVTQFGKPVTLSCSQTLNHNVMYWYQQKSSQAPKLLFHYYDKDFNNEADTPDNFQSRRPNTSFCFLDIRSPGLGDTAMYLCATSRDRNTIYFGEGSWLTVV.